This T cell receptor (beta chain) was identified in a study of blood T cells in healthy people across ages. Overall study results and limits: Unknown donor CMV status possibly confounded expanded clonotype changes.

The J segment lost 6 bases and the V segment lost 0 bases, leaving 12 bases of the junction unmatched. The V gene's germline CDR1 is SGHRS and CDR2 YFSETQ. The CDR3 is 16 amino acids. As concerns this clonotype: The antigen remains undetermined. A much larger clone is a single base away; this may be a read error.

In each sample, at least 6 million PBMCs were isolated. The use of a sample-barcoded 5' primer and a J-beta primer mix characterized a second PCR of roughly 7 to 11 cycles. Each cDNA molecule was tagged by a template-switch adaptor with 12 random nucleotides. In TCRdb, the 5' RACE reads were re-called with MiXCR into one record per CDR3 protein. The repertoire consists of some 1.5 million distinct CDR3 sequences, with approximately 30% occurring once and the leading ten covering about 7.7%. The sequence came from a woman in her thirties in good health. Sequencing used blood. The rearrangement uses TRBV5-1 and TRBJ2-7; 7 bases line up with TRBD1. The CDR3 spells CASSLGQGSGFREQYF. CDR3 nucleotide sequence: TGCGCCAGCAGCTTGGGACAGGGATCAGGCTTTCGCGAGCAGTACTTC.